This T cell receptor (beta chain) was captured in a study of T cells after posttransplantation cyclophosphamide (dated by TCRdb to 2016 to 2017). The study in broad terms: T cell repertoire reconstitution was tracked by TRB sequencing after myeloablative bone marrow transplantation in which posttransplantation cyclophosphamide was used as GVHD prophylaxis. Samples from roughly 35 PTCy-treated patients, along with samples from 15 to 20 of their related bone marrow donors, underwent antigen receptor sequencing. TRB sequencing was performed on blood from all 35 or so PTCy patients with 1-year posttransplant specimens. Up to 3 additional blood samples from 2 to 5.2 years after transplant were also TRB-sequenced in 3 patients, as was pretransplant blood from a handful of patients. Because TRA and TRB clonality correlated tightly in roughly nine samples, the subsequent TCR analyses were limited to TRB only. Public TRB sequences were compared against a database of over 3,600 sequences linked to responses to pathogens, tumor antigens, self-antigens and alloantigens. Overall study outcomes, separate from this receptor: The TRB repertoires of T cells infiltrating skin or the GI tract showed only limited overlap with the TRB repertoires found in blood. Across around 48 patients, recipient CMV seropositivity and CMV reactivation were highly associated with TRB clonality; PTCy diversity was similar to CNI/methotrexate controls. At 1-2 months, donor-recipient similarity was low but rose over the first year, and the later blood repertoires were often dominated by donor CD8+ memory clones.

The control cohort consisted of about ten patients who had myeloablative marrow transplants with methotrexate plus a calcineurin inhibitor and who were sampled 1 year after transplant. Peripheral blood and bone marrow mononuclear cells were isolated by Ficoll-Hypaque density centrifugation and cryopreserved. TRB sequencing used genomic DNA with the immunoSEQ assay at survey resolution or the hsTCRB kit. As for the original processing: Initial read processing used immunoSEQ software, and repertoire analyses used the LymphoSeq R package. Clonality was computed as 1 minus normalized Shannon entropy, and a Gini coefficient was also calculated for each TRB dataset. Phenotypes of unsorted samples were inferred by mapping TRB sequences from sorted subsets of the recipient or donor onto unsorted samples of the same recipient. TCRdb provides this immuneACCESS table in a form limited to in-frame rearrangements. Some clones are lacking; in checked studies, under half of them reflect an unresolved V gene, and why the rest are absent is not known. D and trimming come from the DNA, and the V and J calls and clone size come from that table. The sample includes around 23,000 clones, with 70% to 90% observed a single time. Approximately 2.3% of the sample comes from the top ten.

Turning to this clone: What antigen it recognizes has not been identified. No clone much larger than this one lies a single base away; base qualities are absent.

This specimen consisted of PBMCs, obtained about 400 days after allogeneic stem cell transplant with calcineurin inhibitor and methotrexate. The clonotype originates from a female patient in her 30s who received an allogeneic stem cell transplant from an unrelated donor, was CMV-positive, and had acute and chronic GVHD. After a transplant, not all T cells may be the patient's own; some may come from the graft donor.

DNA sequence: TGTGCCAGCAGCACCAGGCGGGCCCTTCCCACAGATACGCAGTATTTT. Its translation reads: CASSTRRALPTDTQYF. The sequence is built from TRBV5-6 and TRBJ2-3, with TRBD2 perhaps the D gene, on 5 matching bases. At the junction V is shortened by 4 bases and J by 2 bases, with 17 bases in between. For CDR1 and CDR2, the germline V gene lists SGHDT and YYEEEE. Counted from cysteine to phenylalanine, this CDR3 has 16 amino acids. Only CDR3 DNA remains: 48 bases, in frame from the first base.